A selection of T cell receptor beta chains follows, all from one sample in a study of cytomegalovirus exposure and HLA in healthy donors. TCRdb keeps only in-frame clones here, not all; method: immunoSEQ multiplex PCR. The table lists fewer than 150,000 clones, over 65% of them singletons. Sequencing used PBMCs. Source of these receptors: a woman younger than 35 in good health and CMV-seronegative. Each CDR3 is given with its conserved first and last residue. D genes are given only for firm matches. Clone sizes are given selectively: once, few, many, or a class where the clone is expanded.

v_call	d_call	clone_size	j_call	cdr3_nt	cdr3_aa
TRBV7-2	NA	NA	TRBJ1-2	TGTGCCAGCAGCTCAGTGGGGCTCTATGGCTACACCTTC	CASSSVGLYGYTF
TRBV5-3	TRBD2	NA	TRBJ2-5	TGTGCCAGTCGCACACCCGGGACTAGCAAAGAGACCCAGTACTTC	CASRTPGTSKETQYF
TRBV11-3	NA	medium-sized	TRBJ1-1	TGTGCCAGCAGCTTATTGGCATTTGAAGCTTTCTTT	CASSLLAFEAFF
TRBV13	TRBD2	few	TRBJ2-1	TGTGCCAGCAGCTCCACGGGACTAGCTCGTTTCAATGAGCAGTTCTTC	CASSSTGLARFNEQFF
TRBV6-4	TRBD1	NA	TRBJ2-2	TGTGCCAGCAGACCCGACAGGGGGCGCCACACCGGGGAGCTGTTTTTT	CASRPDRGRHTGELFF
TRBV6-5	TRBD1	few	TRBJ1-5	TGTGCCAGCAGAAAAGGGACAGTGAGCAATCAGCCCCAGCATTTT	CASRKGTVSNQPQHF
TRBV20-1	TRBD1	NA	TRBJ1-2	TGCAGTGCTATAGACAGGGATGGCTACACCTTC	CSAIDRDGYTF
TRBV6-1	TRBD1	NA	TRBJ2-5	TGTGCCAGCAACCGGGACAGGGGAGAGACCCAGTACTTC	CASNRDRGETQYF
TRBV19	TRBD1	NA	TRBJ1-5	TGTGCCAGTAGTGGGGGACAGGGAAGCAATCAGCCCCAGCATTTT	CASSGGQGSNQPQHF
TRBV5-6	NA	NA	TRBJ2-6	TGTGCCAGCAGCTGGGGGGGCCACTCTGGGGCCAACGTCCTGACTTTC	CASSWGGHSGANVLTF
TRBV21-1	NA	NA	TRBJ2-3	TGTGCCAGCAGCAAAGTAGGGGGACGTCTAAGCACAGATACGCAGTATTTT	CASSKVGGRLSTDTQYF